Listed below are T cell receptor beta chains from one sample, sequenced in a study of molecular identifiers for immune sequencing clone quantification. Each CDR3 protein gets one entry after TCRdb re-called the PCR reads with MiXCR. This sample has more than 300,000 distinct CDR3 sequences; 20% to 25% occur once, and the top ten carry approximately 0.83%. Sequences were obtained from naive CD8+ T cells from blood, with Jurkat cell RNA spiked in. The source is a human donor in good health. Some libraries in this study had Jurkat cell RNA spiked in. Each CDR3 is given with its conserved first and last residue.

V gene,CDR3 length,J gene,CDR3 protein
TRBV29-1,13,TRBJ2-3,CSVWTRGTDTQYF
TRBV11-3,14,TRBJ2-7,CASSLEGQGHEQYF
TRBV4-3,16,TRBJ2-5,CASSQDVAGDLETQYF
TRBV27,16,TRBJ2-3,CASRPTGGPFTDTQYF
TRBV7-8,14,TRBJ1-5,CASSLTQDNQPQHF
TRBV11-2,14,TRBJ2-5,CASSPEAGAETQYF
TRBV12-3/TRBV12-4,16,TRBJ2-4,CASSLSDSLAKNIQYF
TRBV27,16,TRBJ2-3,CASSLYSGRGTDTQYF
TRBV27,17,TRBJ2-2,CATFPTARMFNTGELFF
TRBV29-1,15,TRBJ2-2,CSVEDQPGGDGELFF
TRBV5-6,15,TRBJ2-1,CASSKISGGVNEQFF
TRBV6-2/TRBV6-3,16,TRBJ2-3,CASSTPLAGDTDTQYF
TRBV4-2,17,TRBJ2-7,CASSQELGTSGTYEQYF
TRBV4-1,16,TRBJ2-3,CASSLNEGLNTDTQYF
TRBV29-1,12,TRBJ2-2,CSALGGTGELFF
TRBV5-6,13,TRBJ2-3,CASSWGYKDTQYF
TRBV7-2,16,TRBJ2-1,CASSLYSYSSYNEQFF
TRBV2,14,TRBJ2-3,CANTGQVSPDTQYF
TRBV30,17,TRBJ2-3,CAWSAVPYTSSTDTQYF
TRBV12-3/TRBV12-4,16,TRBJ2-5,CASSLSSKAVQETQYF
TRBV6-5,16,TRBJ2-7,CASSQGPLQSSYEQYF
TRBV20-1,15,TRBJ1-1,CSASPGTGRLTEAFF
TRBV29-1,14,TRBJ2-4,CSVGRQVDKNAQYF
TRBV19,16,TRBJ2-2,CASSIGAGGRTGELFF
TRBV11-2,15,TRBJ2-7,CASSLLRDRAYEQYF
TRBV13,14,TRBJ1-1,CASSLALGRPEAFF
TRBV14,16,TRBJ2-3,CASSQDYGTATDTQYF
TRBV7-9,15,TRBJ2-2,CASSLPTQSTGELFF
TRBV7-6,16,TRBJ1-1,CASSSGQGEVGTEAFF
TRBV28,16,TRBJ2-3,CASGADHIRMTDTQYF
TRBV6-5,16,TRBJ2-2,CASSYSTGVNTGELFF
TRBV6-5,13,TRBJ1-1,CASSFGGNTEAFF
TRBV28,13,TRBJ2-5,CASSFIGEETRYF
TRBV13,11,TRBJ2-5,CASSVQEAQYF
TRBV12-3/TRBV12-4,16,TRBJ2-3,CASSPTSGSSRDTQYF
TRBV13,16,TRBJ1-2,CASSLQIGTGLYGYTF
TRBV28,14,TRBJ2-7,CASSLNQVSYEQYF
TRBV5-4,17,TRBJ2-3,CASTKVVGVPGTDTQYF
TRBV7-9,15,TRBJ2-1,CASSPLAGHPNEQSF
TRBV28,14,TRBJ2-7,CASSGWDTTYEQYF
TRBV18,16,TRBJ2-1,CASSKGPGPKYNEQFF
TRBV4-1,12,TRBJ1-1,CASSHDATEAFF
TRBV5-1,12,TRBJ2-1,CASTLEAGEQFF
TRBV7-9,11,TRBJ1-1,CASSRAKEAFF
TRBV30,12,TRBJ2-3,CAWSVTGYTQYF
TRBV30,13,TRBJ2-7,CAWNEREGYEQYF
TRBV7-6,15,TRBJ2-7,CASSLVPGSSYEQYF
TRBV29-1,11,TRBJ1-1,CSVGANTEAFF
TRBV6-5,13,TRBJ2-7,CASSYRGLDEQYF
TRBV4-1,15,TRBJ2-7,CASSQQTGQSYEQYF
TRBV5-1,14,TRBJ2-7,CASRGAGLDDEQYF
TRBV7-9,16,TRBJ2-3,CASSLIGLARTDTQYF
TRBV12-3/TRBV12-4,13,TRBJ2-7,CASSLDRSYEQYF
TRBV5-1,13,TRBJ2-3,CASSPPDTDTQYF
TRBV30,13,TRBJ2-7,CAWSGGPRSEQYF